Sequencing of this TCR beta chain was carried out in a study of blood T cell repertoires in COVID-19. The germline V gene encodes CDR1 KGHSH and CDR2 LQKENI. Trimming left V 3 bases short and J 4 bases short, with 15 bases between. This CDR3 region has 15 residues. The repertoire was sequenced with immunoSEQ multiplex PCR; TCRdb's copy has only in-frame clones and lacks some. Here the sample spans about 75,000 clones, about 88% being singletons. The sequenced sample consisted of peripheral blood. This chain connects TRBV18 to TRBJ1-2, with D unresolved. This TCR derives from a man at least 80 years old with COVID-19, enrolled during active disease. The CDR3 is CASSPAATSGYGYTF. CDR3 DNA: TGTGCCAGCTCACCGGCGGCGACCTCGGGCTATGGCTACACCTTC. Variable domain in full (rest from reference TRBV18 and TRBJ1-2): NAGVMQNPRHLVRRRGQEARLRCSPMKGHSHVYWYRQLPEEGLKFMVYLQKENIIDESGMPKERFSAEFPKEGPSILRIQQVVRGDSAAYFCASSPAATSGYGYTFGSGTRLTVV.